These T cell receptor beta chains were read from a single sample in a study of blood T cell repertoires in COVID-19. Data came from immunoSEQ multiplex PCR; TCRdb stores just in-frame clones and leaves some out. The sample holds about 270,000 clones, 90% seen once. The material sequenced was PBMCs or T cells enriched from blood (not recorded which). Every receptor here comes from a woman in her thirties with acute COVID-19. CDR3s include the opening cysteine and the closing phenylalanine or tryptophan. A D gene is named only where the DNA matches it firmly. Only part of the rows carry a size: once, few, many, or a class if the clone is expanded.

V gene	D gene	clone size	J gene	CDR3 protein	CDR3 DNA
TRBV27	NA	NA	TRBJ1-5	CASSPQAGSSNQPQHF	TGTGCCAGCAGTCCCCAGGCGGGATCTAGCAATCAGCCCCAGCATTTT
TRBV24-1	TRBD2	once	TRBJ2-3	CATSDNRLAGTDTQYF	TGTGCCACCAGTGATAACCGACTAGCGGGCACAGATACGCAGTATTTT
TRBV18	TRBD1	NA	TRBJ1-2	CASSQPGQGDYGYTF	TGTGCCAGCTCACAACCGGGACAGGGGGACTATGGCTACACCTTC
TRBV4-3	TRBD1	NA	TRBJ2-7	CASSPGTGGAYEQYF	TGCGCCAGCAGCCCCGGGACAGGGGGAGCCTACGAGCAGTACTTC
TRBV28	TRBD1	NA	TRBJ2-7	CASNLGQGAKIHEQYF	TGTGCCAGCAACTTAGGACAGGGGGCGAAGATCCACGAGCAGTACTTC
TRBV10-2	NA	NA	TRBJ2-7	CASSGGRTYEQYF	TGCGCCAGCAGTGGCGGCAGAACCTACGAGCAGTACTTC
TRBV5-8	NA	NA	TRBJ2-3	CASSPTPGRLTDTQYF	TGTGCCAGCAGCCCAACCCCGGGTAGGCTGACAGATACGCAGTATTTT
TRBV7-6	TRBD2	NA	TRBJ2-3	CASSQTGGGTDTQYF	TGTGCCAGCAGCCAAACGGGGGGTGGGACAGATACGCAGTATTTT
TRBV28	NA	NA	TRBJ1-1	CASTLSGSSEAFF	TGTGCCAGCACCCTATCAGGGTCTAGTGAAGCTTTCTTT
TRBV6-5	NA	NA	TRBJ1-1	CASGDSPEAFF	TGTGCCAGCGGAGACAGCCCTGAAGCTTTCTTT
TRBV6-2/TRBV6-3	TRBD1	NA	TRBJ2-2	CASSSSPYRGFGELFF	TGTGCCAGCAGTTCTAGTCCCTACAGGGGATTCGGGGAGCTGTTTTTT
TRBV27	NA	NA	TRBJ2-2	CASSVDSPGELFF	TGTGCCAGCAGTGTTGACAGTCCCGGGGAGCTGTTTTTT
TRBV5-1	TRBD2	NA	TRBJ2-1	CASSLRGDNEQFF	TGCGCCAGCAGCTTACGGGGGGACAATGAGCAGTTCTTC
TRBV30	TRBD2	NA	TRBJ2-1	CAWSEPGLVAEQFF	TGTGCCTGGAGCGAACCGGGACTAGTGGCTGAGCAGTTCTTC